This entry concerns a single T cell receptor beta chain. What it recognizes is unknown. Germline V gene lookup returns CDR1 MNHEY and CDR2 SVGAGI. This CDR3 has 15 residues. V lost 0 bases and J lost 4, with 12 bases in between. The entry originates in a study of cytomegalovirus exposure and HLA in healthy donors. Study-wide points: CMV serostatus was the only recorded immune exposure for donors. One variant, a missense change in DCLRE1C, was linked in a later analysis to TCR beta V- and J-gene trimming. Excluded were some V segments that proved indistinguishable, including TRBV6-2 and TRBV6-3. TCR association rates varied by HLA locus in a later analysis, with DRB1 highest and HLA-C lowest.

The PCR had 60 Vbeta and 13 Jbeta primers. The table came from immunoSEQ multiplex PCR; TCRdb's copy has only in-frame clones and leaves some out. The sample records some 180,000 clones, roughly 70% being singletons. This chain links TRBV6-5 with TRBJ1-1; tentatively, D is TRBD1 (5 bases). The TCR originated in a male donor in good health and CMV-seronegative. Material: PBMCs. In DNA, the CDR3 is TGTGCCAGCAGTTACTCTGGGGGGTTAACCACTGAAGCTTTCTTT. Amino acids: CASSYSGGLTTEAFF.